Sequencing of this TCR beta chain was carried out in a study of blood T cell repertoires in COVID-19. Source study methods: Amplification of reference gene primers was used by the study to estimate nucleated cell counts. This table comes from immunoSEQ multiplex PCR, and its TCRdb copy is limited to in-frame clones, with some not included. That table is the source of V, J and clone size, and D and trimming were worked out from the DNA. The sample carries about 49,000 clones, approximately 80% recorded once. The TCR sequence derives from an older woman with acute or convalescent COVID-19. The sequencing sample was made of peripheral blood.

CDR3 sequence: CAWSVARNQPQHF. The CDR3 DNA follows: TGTGCCTGGAGTGTAGCCCGGAATCAGCCCCAGCATTTT. The chain is built from TRBV30 and TRBJ1-5; the D is unclear. Trimming cost V 0 bases and J 4 bases, with 7 bases left between them. CDR1 and CDR2 from the germline V gene are GTSNPN and SVGIG (reference sequence). The CDR3 is 13 amino acids.